This record covers a single T cell receptor (beta chain). Its cognate antigen is unknown. The data derive from a study of vaccination effects on CD4 cells after COVID-19. Study results and caveats: The study got few convalescent patients and did not collect any early post-infection timepoints. Whether induced by infection or by vaccine, clones showed marked clonal contraction late after vaccination.

With the ViraFEST assay, the study expanded antigen-specific CD4+ T cells using viral peptide pools, then sequenced them. Investigators separated out CD4+ T cells once 9 to 11 days of culture had passed. None of these healthy vaccinees had been infected with SARS-CoV-2 before vaccination. TCRdb's copy holds only in-frame clones and misses some; the assay was immunoSEQ multiplex PCR. The sample lists tens of thousands of clones; roughly 70% were seen once. The CDR3 extends over 13 amino acids. Germline V gene sequence: CDR1 SEHNR, CDR2 FQNEAQ (reference sequence). Deletions cut 3 bases from V and 4 bases from J, with 10 bases between.

The chain recombines TRBV7-9 with TRBJ2-7; D is ambiguous. The sample consisted of CD4+ T cells from PBMCs cultured with SARS-CoV-2 spike peptides, taken before COVID-19 vaccination. The source of this sequence is a human donor who received a COVID-19 vaccine. The CDR3 DNA reads as TGTGCCAGCAGCTTGGCGGTGCATTACGAGCAGTACTTC. Protein product: CASSLAVHYEQYF.